The present entry profiles one T cell receptor (beta chain) with its context. Ophthalmopathy patients all had a Clinical Activity Score of at least 3, a NOSPECS grade of at least 4 and disease under 3 months old. TCR beta CDR3 region amplification was performed from RNA transcripts. When the TCR CDR3 underwent first-round RT-PCR, the HTBI primer set was used. TCRdb processed the multiplex PCR reads anew with MiXCR; each CDR3 protein has one entry. This sample has 500,000 or so distinct CDR3 sequences, with 15% to 20% found just once. Germline V gene data show CDR1 as MGHRA and CDR2 as YSYEKL. The CDR3 is 17 amino acids. V lost 0 bases to trimming and J lost 5 bases, with 19 bases between them. The source of the sample is a study of T cells in Graves' hyperthyroidism and ophthalmopathy.

The clonotype originates from a young woman with Graves' ophthalmopathy. The sequenced sample was blood. V usage is TRBV4-1 and J usage is TRBJ1-2; D not resolved. The CDR3 here is CASSQDRPDGLIYGYTF. The CDR3 coding sequence is TGCGCCAGCAGCCAAGATCGGCCCGACGGGCTGATTTATGGCTACACCTTC.